This record covers a single T cell receptor (beta chain). Produced via immunoSEQ multiplex PCR; TCRdb's table is partial and in-frame only. The repertoire holds approximately 270,000 clones, with approximately 90% as singletons. Germline-derived CDR1 and CDR2 are SGHVS and FQNEAQ. The CDR3 has 15 amino acids. V lost 0 bases and J lost 1, with 7 bases in between. This entry comes from a study of blood T cell repertoires in COVID-19. The material sequenced was PBMCs or T cells enriched from blood (not recorded which). This clonotype originated in a woman in her 30s with acute COVID-19. The chain has TRBV7-8 and TRBJ2-1; D may be TRBD2 (6 bases). As DNA, the CDR3 is TGTGCCAGCAGCTTAGCCGGGAGATCCTACAATGAGCAGTTCTTC. Protein sequence: CASSLAGRSYNEQFF.